This T cell receptor (beta chain) is drawn from a study of technical replicates of blood from a handful of donors. The repertoire was sequenced with immunoSEQ multiplex PCR; TCRdb's copy has only in-frame clones and lacks some. The sample includes 10,000 to 15,000 clones, approximately 95% seen only once; the top ten take roughly 6.3%. The CDR3 covers 14 residues. The rearrangement links TRBV12-1 to TRBJ1-5. TRBV12-1 is an annotated pseudogene. The specimen sequenced was PBMCs. This receptor was taken from a human donor in good health. CDR3 coding DNA: TGTGCCAGCAGCTTTGAGTTAGTCGATCAGCCCCAGCATTTT. Translation: CASSFELVDQPQHF.